These 20 T cell receptor beta chains were all obtained from the same sample, sequenced in a study of T-cell reconstitution after alpha-beta-depleted transplantation in children. Preparing the TCRbeta library involved the use of unique molecular identifiers. One entry per CDR3 protein, called by TCRdb with MiXCR from the PCR reads. The table has more than 200,000 distinct CDR3 sequences, roughly a sixth seen once; the top ten hold 40% to 50%. Sample: PBMCs, mostly from graft donor cells, taken 360 days after TCRalphabeta/CD19-depleted stem cell transplant. The origin of the receptors is a male patient between 2 and 10 years old who had a stem cell transplant for acute lymphoblastic leukemia, so the T cells may come from the graft donor.

This clonotype was found a few times. The V gene is TRBV7-2, the J gene TRBJ2-7, with D possibly matching TRBD1 (5 bases). V lost 5 bases and J 3 bases, leaving 14 bases between the germline ends. CDR1 and CDR2 (germline): SGHTA, FQGNSA. The CDR3 spans 14 residues. This chain's CDR3 is CASSTDRLFYEQYF. The CDR3, as DNA: TGTGCCAGCAGCACCGACAGATTATTCTACGAGCAGTACTTC.

This clonotype was observed a handful of times. The chain uses TRBV18 and TRBJ2-5; no firm D call. The V end was cut by 3 bases, the J end by 4 bases, with 12 bases between. Germline V gene data show CDR1 as KGHSH and CDR2 as LQKENI. This CDR3 comprises 14 residues. CDR3 protein: CASSPLSRSETQYF. DNA of the CDR3: TGTGCCAGCTCACCGTTAAGCCGGTCAGAGACCCAGTACTTC.

The chain employs TRBV7-2 and TRBJ2-5; 8 bases line up with TRBD1. J lost 4 bases, V lost 5 bases, and 9 bases had no gene match. The CDR3 consists of 15 residues. Germline V gene sequence: CDR1 SGHTA, CDR2 FQGNSA. The CDR3 DNA follows: TGTGCCAGCAGCCCAAGGACAGGGACGGGAGAGACCCAGTACTTC. It translates to CASSPRTGTGETQYF.

This chain connects TRBV6-5 to TRBJ1-4, with D uncertain. Germline V gene sequence: CDR1 MNHEY, CDR2 SVGAGI. Trimming stripped 2 bases from V and 7 bases from J, with 14 bases between. The CDR3 has 15 residues. CDR3 amino acids: CASSYEGSRSEKLFF. The CDR3 DNA reads as TGTGCCAGCAGTTACGAAGGGTCCCGGAGTGAAAAACTGTTTTTT.

The chain links TRBV20-1 to TRBJ2-7; tentative D call: TRBD1 (5 bases). The germline V gene has CDR1 DFQATT and CDR2 SNEGSKA (reference sequence). The CDR3 covers 18 residues. Written as DNA, the CDR3 is TGCTGGGCTGACAGAGATTCGCCCTGGCCAATGCCCTCCTACGAGCAGTACTTC. It codes for CWADRDSPWPMPSYEQYF.

This clonotype has just a few counts. This chain uses TRBV29-1 with TRBJ2-7, with 7 bases identical to TRBD1. The J segment lost 1 base and the V segment lost 4 bases, leaving 1 base of the junction unmatched. Germline V gene data show CDR1 as SQVTM and CDR2 as ANQGSEA. There are 12 residues in the CDR3. Here the CDR3 reads CSVGQGSYEQYF. DNA for the CDR3: TGCAGCGTTGGACAGGGTTCCTACGAGCAGTACTTC.

This clonotype was picked up a small number of times. The rearrangement links TRBV29-1 to TRBJ1-3; D is perhaps TRBD1 (5 bases). The CDR3 has 14 residues. The ends were cut back, 0 bases at V and 5 bases at J, with 11 bases in the middle. In germline, CDR1 is SQVTM, CDR2 ANQGSEA. The CDR3 region is CSVEDQAGRNTIYF. Here the CDR3 DNA reads TGCAGCGTTGAAGATCAGGCAGGGCGAAACACCATATATTTT.

This clonotype was seen only a few times. The chain carries TRBV6-1 and TRBJ2-7, with 7 positions matching TRBD2. This CDR3 has 15 residues. Trimming removed 5 bases from V and 1 base from J; junction bases left unmatched: 8. Germline loops: CDR1 MNHNS, CDR2 SASEGT. CDR3 coding DNA: TGTGCCAGCAGTCCCCCGGGGGGACTATCCTACGAGCAGTACTTC. Amino acids: CASSPPGGLSYEQYF.

In this sample, this clonotype turned up a few times. CDR3 region: CSVPDISIDSGANVLTF. In nucleotides, the CDR3 is TGCAGTGTACCGGACATTTCCATAGACTCTGGGGCCAACGTCCTGACTTTC. The chain carries TRBV20-1 and TRBJ2-6; D may be TRBD1 (5 bases). In germline, CDR1 is DFQATT, CDR2 SNEGSKA (reference sequence). The CDR3 runs to 17 residues. V was trimmed by 7 bases and J by 0 bases, leaving 19 bases between them.

This chain uses TRBV6-5 with TRBJ2-7, with D perhaps matching TRBD1 (6 bases). V was shortened by 0 bases and J by 7 bases, with 19 bases between the two germline ends. The CDR3 totals 16 residues. Per the germline V gene, CDR1 is MNHEY and CDR2 is SVGAGI. As DNA, the CDR3 is TGTGCCAGCAGTTACTCGGGTAGGGGGTCGAGGGAAGAGCAGTACTTC. This encodes CASSYSGRGSREEQYF.

There are a few counts of this clonotype. The J gene is TRBJ2-1, the V gene TRBV29-1, with D perhaps matching TRBD1 or TRBD2 (5 bases each). Trimming removed 4 bases at V and 6 bases at J, with 19 bases between. The germline V gene encodes CDR1 SQVTM and CDR2 ANQGSEA. This CDR3 comprises 15 residues. The CDR3 DNA is TGCAGCGTTGGAGGGTTTGGGGGTTCGTTCAATGAGCAGTTCTTC. The encoded protein is CSVGGFGGSFNEQFF.

This clonotype was detected a few times. This chain links TRBV29-1 with TRBJ1-1; D not resolved. The CDR3 runs 11 residues. V shed 7 bases and J shed 4 bases, with 10 bases lying between them. The germline gives CDR1 SQVTM, CDR2 ANQGSEA. DNA of the CDR3: TGCAGCGCCGGGTGGGGCACTGAAGCTTTCTTT. It specifies CSAGWGTEAFF. Combining the CDR3 with reference TRBV29-1 and TRBJ1-1 gives the whole variable domain SAVISQKPSRDICQRGTSLTIQCQVDSQVTMMFWYRQQPGQSLTLIATANQGSEATYESGFVIDKFPISRPNLTFSTLTVSNMSPEDSSIYLCSAGWGTEAFFGQGTRLTVV.

This clonotype was detected only a few times. The rearrangement joins TRBV20-1 to TRBJ2-4; 8 positions agree with TRBD2. With 1 base clipped from V and 0 bases from J, the junction kept 8 bases outside the gene matches. Germline CDR1 and CDR2: DFQATT and SNEGSKA (reference sequence). This CDR3 region has 17 residues. The CDR3 region is CSARAESGLGAKNIQYF. The CDR3 DNA follows: TGCAGTGCTAGAGCAGAATCGGGACTAGGAGCCAAAAACATTCAGTACTTC.

The J gene is TRBJ2-1, the V gene TRBV10-3; 10 nucleotides agree with TRBD2. The CDR3 length is 18 residues. Germline values: CDR1 ENHRY, CDR2 SYGVKD. The ends lost 2 bases at V and 3 bases at J; junction bases unmatched: 10. As DNA, the CDR3 is TGTGCCATCAGTGAGAATCCTAGCGGGGGTGCCCTCTACAATGAGCAGTTCTTC. This translates into CAISENPSGGALYNEQFF.

This clonotype showed up just a few times. The rearrangement links TRBV20-1 to TRBJ2-7; D ambiguous. Germline CDR1 reads DFQATT; CDR2 reads SNEGSKA (reference sequence). This CDR3 has 12 amino acids. CDR3 nucleotides: TGCCCTGGGGTGGGTAGCTCCTACGAGCAGTACTTC. It is translated as CPGVGSSYEQYF.

The chain couples TRBV12-3 or TRBV12-4 to TRBJ2-7, with TRBD2 identical over 11 bases. The CDR3 is made up of 15 amino acids. The J segment lost 2 bases and the V segment lost 2 bases, leaving 2 bases of the junction unmatched. This chain's CDR3 is CASSLRGLAAYEQYF. The DNA of the CDR3 is TGTGCCAGCAGTTTAAGGGGACTAGCGGCCTACGAGCAGTACTTC.

This chain uses TRBV7-2 with TRBJ1-1; perhaps TRBD1 as D (5 bases). Germline CDR1 is SGHTA and CDR2 is FQGNSA. Between the trimmed V and J ends, which lost 2 bases and 8 bases, there was a span of 15 bases. This CDR3 is 14 amino acids long. The DNA of the CDR3 is TGTGCCAGCAGCTTAACAGCCGGTGGGGGGGAAGCTTTCTTT. Translated, it gives CASSLTAGGGEAFF.

This clonotype was recorded a few times. The chain recombines TRBV25-1 with TRBJ2-2; D may be TRBD1 or TRBD2 (5 bases each). The V and J ends lost 4 bases and 9 bases respectively, with 9 bases between them. Looked up from germline, CDR1 is MGHDK and CDR2 is SYGVNS. This CDR3 is built from 12 residues. The CDR3 spells CASSARDRELFF. CDR3 sequence (DNA): TGTGCCAGCAGTGCCAGGGACCGGGAGCTGTTTTTT.

This chain links TRBV30 with TRBJ2-7, with D possibly being TRBD1 or TRBD2 (5 bases each). V lost 0 bases to trimming and J lost 9 bases, with 12 bases between them. The CDR3 is 12 residues long. Germline CDR1 GTSNPN, CDR2 SVGIG (reference sequence). CDR3 nucleotides: TGTGCCTGGAGTGTTCTGGGGGACGGGCAGTACTTC. Translation gives CAWSVLGDGQYF.

The chain couples TRBV27 to TRBJ2-5, with TRBD1 matching 12 bases. The ends lost 5 bases at V and 1 base at J; junction bases unmatched: 2. The CDR3 covers 15 residues. Germline V gives CDR1 MNHEY, CDR2 SMNVEV (reference sequence). The CDR3 DNA reads as TGTGCCAGCAGTGCGGGACAGGGGGCCCAAGAGACCCAGTACTTC. This encodes CASSAGQGAQETQYF.